The T cell receptor (beta chain) described here comes from a study of cytomegalovirus exposure and HLA in healthy donors. Trimming shortened V by 5 bases and J by 5 bases, and 13 bases separated the two germline ends. The germline V gene encodes CDR1 SEHNR and CDR2 FQNEAQ (reference sequence). CDR3 size: 14 residues. The PCR employed 60 Vbeta primers together with 13 Jbeta primers. TCRdb's table, derived via immunoSEQ multiplex PCR, lists solely in-frame clones and lacks some. The sample includes 85,000 to 90,000 clones, roughly 85% of them seen just once. The genes are TRBV7-9 and TRBJ2-1, with D perhaps TRBD2 (6 bases). The sequenced sample was PBMCs. This clonotype originated in a man aged 35 to 55 in good health and CMV-seropositive. CDR3 nucleotide sequence: TGTGCCAGCAGCCGGGACTGGCGGGACAATGAGCAGTTCTTC. Amino acids: CASSRDWRDNEQFF.